Below, 32 T cell receptor beta chains from the same sample are listed, as sequenced in a study of identical twins. TCRdb processed the 5' RACE reads anew with MiXCR; each CDR3 protein has one entry. The table records some 1,600,000 distinct CDR3 sequences, around 33% of them present only once. Input material: cord blood. The receptors were gathered from a newborn girl in good health.

This clonotype showed up just a few times. The V call is TRBV2, the J call TRBJ2-6; D is undetermined. CDR1 is SNHLY, CDR2 FYNNEI, per germline. Trimming left V 7 bases short and J 9 bases short, with 19 bases between. The CDR3 totals 15 residues. The chain's CDR3 is CASTHRAYSYNVLTF. In DNA, the CDR3 is TGTGCCAGCACCCATCGGGCCTACTCGTACAACGTCCTGACTTTC.

V and J are TRBV28 and TRBJ2-1; 9 bases match TRBD1. The CDR3 contains 16 residues. Germline CDR1 is MDHEN and CDR2 is SYDVKM. V trimming: 3 bases; J trimming: 9 bases; junction bases outside the gene matches: 12. CDR3 region: CASSFTGQGLKFEQFF. In DNA form, the CDR3 reads TGTGCCAGCAGTTTTACGGGACAGGGCCTAAAATTTGAGCAGTTCTTC.

The rearrangement links TRBV10-2 to TRBJ2-3; 8 bases fit TRBD2. Germline-derived CDR1 and CDR2 are WSHSY and SAAADI. This CDR3 is built from 16 residues. The V and J ends lost 3 bases and 0 bases, in that order; junction bases with no gene match: 5. DNA of the CDR3: TGCGCCAGCAGTGATACGGGGGGGGGAAGCACAGATACGCAGTATTTT. Its protein is CASSDTGGGSTDTQYF.

The chain is built from TRBV6-5 and TRBJ2-1; 11 bases fit TRBD2. V lost 4 bases, J lost 6 bases, and 5 bases stayed unmatched. Germline CDR1 MNHEY, CDR2 SVGAGI. This CDR3 comprises 15 residues. DNA for the CDR3: TGTGCCAGCAGTTGGGGGACTAGCGGTTTCAATGAGCAGTTCTTC. Its translation is CASSWGTSGFNEQFF.

The V call is TRBV9, the J call TRBJ2-1; no definite D call. CDR3 length: 13 amino acids. CDR1 is SGDLS and CDR2 is YYNGEE in the germline V gene. V lost 3 bases and J 6 bases, leaving 10 bases between the germline ends. The CDR3 coding sequence is TGTGCCAGCAGCGACCGGTTCACCAATGAGCAGTTCTTC. Its translation: CASSDRFTNEQFF.

The chain combines TRBV12-3 or TRBV12-4 with TRBJ2-1; 11 bases align to TRBD2. The CDR3 contains 18 residues. J was trimmed by 1 base and V by 3 bases; bases with no gene match: 8. CDR3 loop: CASSFRLAGGGSYNEQFF. As DNA, the CDR3 is TGTGCCAGCAGTTTTAGGCTAGCGGGAGGAGGGTCCTACAATGAGCAGTTCTTC.

A few counts support this clonotype. The gene calls are TRBV4-2 and TRBJ1-2; the match to TRBD1 covers 8 bases. J lost 4 bases, V lost 3 bases, and 10 bases had no gene match. CDR3 length equals 16 residues. CDR1 is LGHNA, CDR2 YNFKEQ, per germline. The CDR3 loop reads CASSHPRDRLFYGYTF. The DNA of the CDR3 is TGTGCCAGCAGCCATCCCCGGGACAGGCTTTTCTATGGCTACACCTTC.

The J gene is TRBJ1-6, the V gene TRBV27, with 10 nucleotides matching TRBD1. CDR1 is MNHEY, CDR2 SMNVEV, per germline (reference sequence). V was clipped by 6 bases and J by 4 bases; unmatched bases: 3. CDR3 length: 15 amino acids. This CDR3 is CASRGTGAYNSPLHF. Here the CDR3 DNA reads TGTGCCAGCAGGGGGACAGGGGCATATAATTCACCCCTCCACTTT.

This sequence joins TRBV19 and TRBJ2-7; tentatively, D is TRBD2 (6 bases). Germline V gives CDR1 LNHDA, CDR2 SQIVND (reference sequence). Deletions cut 2 bases from V and 3 bases from J, with 11 bases between. This CDR3 is 14 amino acids long. The CDR3: CASSISGQNYEQYF. The CDR3 bases are TGTGCCAGTAGTATAAGCGGGCAGAACTACGAGCAGTACTTC.

There are a few counts of this clonotype. The chain has TRBV6-2 or TRBV6-3 and TRBJ1-1; 11 nucleotides align to TRBD1. V lost 0 bases, J lost 13 bases, and 4 bases stayed unmatched. The CDR3 covers 13 residues. The germline V gene encodes CDR1 MNHEY and CDR2 SVGEGT. CDR3 bases: TGTGCCAGCAGTTACTCGACGGGACAGGGGGGTTTCTTT. It translates to CASSYSTGQGGFF.

The chain recombines TRBV20-1 with TRBJ1-5; possibly TRBD1 for D (5 bases). Germline V gene lookup returns CDR1 DFQATT and CDR2 SNEGSKA (reference sequence). V dropped 3 bases and J dropped 7 bases, with 16 bases sitting between them. The CDR3 spans 14 residues. CDR3 sequence: CSARRMAGSQPQHF. In DNA, the CDR3 is TGCAGTGCTAGGAGGATGGCAGGGTCGCAGCCCCAGCATTTT.

The genes are TRBV4-2 and TRBJ2-7, with TRBD2 as a possible D gene (5 bases). Trimming took off 0 bases at V and 0 bases at J, with 15 bases between the two ends. Germline V gene sequence: CDR1 LGHNA, CDR2 YNFKEQ. The CDR3 covers 17 residues. The chain's CDR3 is CASSQDGLPTSSYEQYF. The DNA of the CDR3 is TGTGCCAGCAGCCAAGATGGACTCCCTACTAGCTCCTACGAGCAGTACTTC.

The V gene is TRBV28, the J gene TRBJ1-4; a weak D match, TRBD1 (5 bases). The CDR3 extends over 16 amino acids. Germline V CDR1 and CDR2: MDHEN, SYDVKM. The V end lost 6 bases, the J end lost 8 bases, and 22 bases lay between the germline ends. CDR3 nucleotides: TGTGCCAGCAGCTTAACCGGGCAGGGTTGGCGAGAAAAACTGTTTTTT. This translates into CASSLTGQGWREKLFF.

The V call is TRBV6-5, the J call TRBJ1-2, with D tentatively TRBD1 (5 bases). The V gene's germline CDR1 is MNHEY and CDR2 SVGAGI. The CDR3 loop spans 16 amino acids. V was cut by 4 bases and J by 3 bases, with 18 bases left in between. CDR3 residues: CASSLRLRGEDYGYTF. The CDR3 DNA is TGTGCCAGCAGTTTACGCTTAAGAGGGGAGGACTATGGCTACACCTTC.

This clonotype showed up just a few times. This chain connects TRBV12-3 or TRBV12-4 to TRBJ2-1; 10 positions match TRBD1. V lost 5 bases and J lost 5; bases outside the gene matches: 6. The CDR3 contains 15 residues. This CDR3 reads CASSPRDRGHNEQFF. The CDR3 DNA follows: TGTGCCAGCAGTCCCCGGGACAGGGGCCACAATGAGCAGTTCTTC.

The chain has TRBV20-1 and TRBJ2-1, with 11 nucleotides matching TRBD2. The ends lost 1 base at V and 3 bases at J; junction bases unmatched: 2. There are 15 residues in the CDR3. Germline V CDR1 and CDR2: DFQATT, SNEGSKA (reference sequence). The CDR3, as DNA: TGCAGTGCTAGAGCTAGCGGGAGGAACTACAATGAGCAGTTCTTC. Translating gives CSARASGRNYNEQFF.

The CDR3 region has the DNA TGTGCCAGCAGGCGCCTGAGTATCACTGAAGCTTTCTTT. Amino acids: CASRRLSITEAFF. The chain carries TRBV27 and TRBJ1-1; the D is unclear. The germline gives CDR1 MNHEY, CDR2 SMNVEV (reference sequence). The V gene lost 6 bases and the J gene lost 4 bases, with 12 bases spanning the gap. The CDR3 covers 13 residues.

At least ten counts were recorded for this clonotype. CDR3 nucleotides: TGTGCCAGCAGCCAGGGGCATAGCAATCAGCCCCAGCATTTT. The encoded protein is CASSQGHSNQPQHF. The chain employs TRBV3-1 and TRBJ1-5; tentative D call: TRBD1 (5 bases). This CDR3 comprises 14 residues. V was pared by 3 bases and J by 0 bases, with 6 bases between. CDR1 LGHDT and CDR2 YNNKEL come from the germline V gene (reference sequence).

About this clonotype: This sequence may be a read error, since a much larger clone differs from it by one base. The J gene is TRBJ2-7, the V gene TRBV24-1; D remains unclear. Germline assignment: CDR1 KGHDR and CDR2 SFDVKD. This CDR3 comprises 12 residues. V lost 4 bases and J lost 7, with 10 bases in between. The CDR3 DNA is TGTGCCACCAGTGAGAGATACAATGAGCAGTACTTC. Residues: CATSERYNEQYF.

Concerning this clonotype itself: The junction departs from the called germline gene at one end, perhaps through a read error. The chain combines TRBV5-1 with TRBJ2-3; TRBD1 or TRBD2 may be the D gene (5 bases each). The germline gives CDR1 SGHRS, CDR2 YFSETQ. CDR3 size: 14 residues. Here the CDR3 reads CASSVRGSTDTRYF. The CDR3 coding sequence is TGCGCCAGCAGCGTACGGGGCAGCACAGATACGCGGTATTTT. The variable domain in full, with the rest retrieved from reference TRBV5-1 and TRBJ2-3, is KAGVTQTPRYLIKTRGQQVTLSCSPISGHRSVSWYQQTPGQGLQFLFEYFSETQRNKGNFPGRFSGRQFSNSRSEMNVSTLELGDSALYLCASSVRGSTDTRYFGPGTRLTVL.

The gene calls are TRBV5-1 and TRBJ2-7; TRBD1 agrees at 11 bases. V was clipped by 4 bases and J by 2 bases; unmatched bases: 11. CDR1 and CDR2 (germline): SGHRS, YFSETQ. The CDR3 covers 17 residues. DNA for the CDR3: TGCGCCAGCAGCGCCAGATTGGACAGGGGGCGGCCCTACGAGCAGTACTTC. This translates into CASSARLDRGRPYEQYF.

The table lists this clonotype with a few counts. The chain couples TRBV4-2 to TRBJ2-7; D possibly corresponds to TRBD1 (5 bases). Trimming left V 0 bases short and J 6 bases short, with 9 bases between. The CDR3 is made up of 13 amino acids. CDR1 and CDR2 (germline): LGHNA, YNFKEQ. The CDR3 DNA is TGTGCCAGCAGCCAAGATAAGCAGGGCGAGCAGTACTTC. Its translation: CASSQDKQGEQYF.

This clonotype was found once. The J gene is TRBJ1-2, the V gene TRBV27; D uncertain. Trimming cost V 7 bases and J 4 bases, with 16 bases left between them. This CDR3 region has 14 residues. Germline values: CDR1 MNHEY, CDR2 SMNVEV (reference sequence). The DNA of the CDR3 is TGTGCCAGCACTACCGCTTTCGGCCCCTATGGCTACACCTTC. It yields the protein CASTTAFGPYGYTF.

This clonotype has only a few counts. The chain has TRBV20-1 and TRBJ2-5; no definite D call. This CDR3 region has 12 residues. In germline, CDR1 is DFQATT, CDR2 SNEGSKA (reference sequence). Trimming left V 0 bases short and J 5 bases short, with 7 bases between. CDR3 DNA: TGCAGTGCTAGAGATGTTTCGGAGACCCAGTACTTC. Protein product: CSARDVSETQYF.

The rearrangement links TRBV7-2 to TRBJ2-5, with D unclear. Germline-derived CDR1 and CDR2 are SGHTA and FQGNSA. The CDR3 sequence is 14 residues long. The ends were cut back, 1 base at V and 11 bases at J, with 17 bases in the middle. DNA of the CDR3: TGTGCCAGCAGCTTAGGGGCCCCACCGAATGAGCAGTACTTC. Protein sequence: CASSLGAPPNEQYF.

The sample holds a few counts of this clonotype. The rearrangement joins TRBV6-1 to TRBJ1-2, with D uncertain. Per the germline V gene, CDR1 is MNHNS and CDR2 is SASEGT. The CDR3 sequence is 11 residues long. The V end lost 3 bases, the J end lost 8 bases, and 7 bases lay between the germline ends. The DNA for the CDR3 is TGTGCCAGCAGTGACTCAAGGGGCTACACCTTC. Amino acids: CASSDSRGYTF.

The J gene is TRBJ2-3, the V gene TRBV4-1; 7 bases fit TRBD2. The trim removed 1 base at V and 10 bases at J, leaving 14 bases unmatched. This CDR3 spans 16 amino acids. Germline V CDR1 and CDR2: MGHRA, YSYEKL. The CDR3 nucleotides read TGCGCCAGCAGCCAAGGTGGTCGCGGGGGAGCCGACGCGCAGTATTTT. It yields the protein CASSQGGRGGADAQYF.

This clonotype came up a few times. The chain uses TRBV27 and TRBJ1-4, with 9 bases that match TRBD1. This CDR3 spans 15 amino acids. Losses at the gene ends were 3 bases for V and 8 bases for J; bases not matched to a gene: 7. Germline lookup yields CDR1 MNHEY and CDR2 SMNVEV (reference sequence). CDR3 amino acids: CASSLKGQGREKLFF. In DNA, the CDR3 is TGTGCCAGCAGTTTGAAAGGACAGGGGAGAGAAAAACTGTTTTTT.

This chain links TRBV6-1 with TRBJ2-1; no reliable D call. There are 13 residues in the CDR3. Germline V CDR1 and CDR2: MNHNS, SASEGT. With 8 bases removed from V and 0 bases from J, the gap between germline ends came to 8 bases. The CDR3 here is CASAYGSYNEQFF. DNA for the CDR3: TGTGCCAGCGCGTACGGCTCCTACAATGAGCAGTTCTTC.

The chain is built from TRBV7-9 and TRBJ1-2; D is ambiguous. V lost 6 bases and J 1 base, leaving 15 bases between the germline ends. The CDR3 totals 15 residues. Germline lookup yields CDR1 SEHNR and CDR2 FQNEAQ (reference sequence). The CDR3 bases are TGTGCCAGCAGTTCAACCTTTAGCAATAACTATGGCTACACCTTC. Its translation is CASSSTFSNNYGYTF.

The sample holds a few counts of this clonotype. This chain links TRBV4-1 with TRBJ1-1; D call uncertain. This CDR3 is built from 13 residues. Trimming stripped 4 bases from V and 0 bases from J, with 6 bases between. Germline CDR1 reads MGHRA; CDR2 reads YSYEKL. CDR3: CASSRYMNTEAFF. The CDR3, as DNA: TGCGCCAGCAGCCGTTATATGAACACTGAAGCTTTCTTT.

The gene calls are TRBV20-1 and TRBJ2-1; TRBD2 agrees at 7 bases. Unmatched junction bases numbered 5, after V lost 0 bases and J lost 3 bases. This CDR3 contains 15 residues. CDR1 and CDR2 (germline): DFQATT, SNEGSKA (reference sequence). CDR3 sequence: CSARDVRTSYNEQFF. CDR3 nucleotides: TGCAGTGCTAGAGATGTTAGGACTAGCTACAATGAGCAGTTCTTC.